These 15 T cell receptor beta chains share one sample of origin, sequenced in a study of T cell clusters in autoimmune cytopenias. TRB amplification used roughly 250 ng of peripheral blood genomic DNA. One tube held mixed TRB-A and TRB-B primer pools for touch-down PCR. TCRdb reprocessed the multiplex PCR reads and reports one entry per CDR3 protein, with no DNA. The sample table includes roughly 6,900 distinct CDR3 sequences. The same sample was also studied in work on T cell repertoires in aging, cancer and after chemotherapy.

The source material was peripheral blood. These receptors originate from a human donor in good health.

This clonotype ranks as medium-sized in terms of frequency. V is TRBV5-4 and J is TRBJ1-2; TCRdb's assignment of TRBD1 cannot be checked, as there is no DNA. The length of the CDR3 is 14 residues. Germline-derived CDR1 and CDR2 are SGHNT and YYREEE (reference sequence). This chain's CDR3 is CASSLGQANYGYTF.

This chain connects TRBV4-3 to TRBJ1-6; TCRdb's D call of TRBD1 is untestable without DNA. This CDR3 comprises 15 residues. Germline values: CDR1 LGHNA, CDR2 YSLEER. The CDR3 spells CASSQDGGGTSPLHF.

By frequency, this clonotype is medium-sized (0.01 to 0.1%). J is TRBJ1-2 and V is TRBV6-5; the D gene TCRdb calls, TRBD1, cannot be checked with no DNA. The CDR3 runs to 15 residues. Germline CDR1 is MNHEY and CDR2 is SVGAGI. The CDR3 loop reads CASRRQDRGGYGYTF.

The CDR3 region is CSASPGTSGKETQYF. V is TRBV20-1 and J is TRBJ2-5. The CDR3 is made up of 15 amino acids. Germline lookup yields CDR1 DFQATT and CDR2 SNEGSKA (reference sequence).

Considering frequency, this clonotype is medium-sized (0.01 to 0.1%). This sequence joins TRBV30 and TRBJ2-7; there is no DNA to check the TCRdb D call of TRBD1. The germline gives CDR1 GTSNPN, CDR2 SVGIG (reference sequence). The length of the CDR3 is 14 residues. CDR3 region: CAWSVGAGLYEQYF.

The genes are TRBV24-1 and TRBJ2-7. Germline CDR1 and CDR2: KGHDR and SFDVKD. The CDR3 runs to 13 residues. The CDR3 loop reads CATSDLRTLEQYF.

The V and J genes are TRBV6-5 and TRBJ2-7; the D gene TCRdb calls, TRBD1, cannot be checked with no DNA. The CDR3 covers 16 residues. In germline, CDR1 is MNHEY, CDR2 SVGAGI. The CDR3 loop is CASSRLRDISPNEQYF.

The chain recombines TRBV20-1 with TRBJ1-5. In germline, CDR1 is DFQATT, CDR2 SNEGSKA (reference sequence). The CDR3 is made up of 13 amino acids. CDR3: CSASSIAHQPQHF.

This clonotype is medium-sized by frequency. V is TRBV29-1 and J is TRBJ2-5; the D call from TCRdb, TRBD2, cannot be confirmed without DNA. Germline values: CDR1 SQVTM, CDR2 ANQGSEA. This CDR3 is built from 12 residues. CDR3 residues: CSLRLGQETQYF.

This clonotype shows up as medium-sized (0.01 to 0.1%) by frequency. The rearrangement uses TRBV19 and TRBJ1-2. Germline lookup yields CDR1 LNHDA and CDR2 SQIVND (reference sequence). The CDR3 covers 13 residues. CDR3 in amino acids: CASSKRDSHGYTF.

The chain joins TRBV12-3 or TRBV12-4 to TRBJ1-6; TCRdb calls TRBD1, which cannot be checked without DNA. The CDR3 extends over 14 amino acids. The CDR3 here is CASSEAGVNSPLHF.

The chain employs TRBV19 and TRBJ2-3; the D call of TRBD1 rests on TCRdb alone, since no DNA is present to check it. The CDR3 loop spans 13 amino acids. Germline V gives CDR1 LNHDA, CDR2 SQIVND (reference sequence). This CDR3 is CAISPGHTDTQYF.

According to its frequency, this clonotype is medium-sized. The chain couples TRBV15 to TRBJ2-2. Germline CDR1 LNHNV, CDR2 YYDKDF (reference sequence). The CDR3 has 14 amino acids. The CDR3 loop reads CATSREAFGGELFF.

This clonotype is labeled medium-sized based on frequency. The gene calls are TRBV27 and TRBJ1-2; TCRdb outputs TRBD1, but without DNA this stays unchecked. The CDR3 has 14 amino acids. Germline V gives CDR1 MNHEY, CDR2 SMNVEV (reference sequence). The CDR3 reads CASSLSTGVVGYTF.

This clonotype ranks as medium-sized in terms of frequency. The chain's CDR3 is CASSWTGTEAFF. This chain uses TRBV6-5 with TRBJ1-1; TCRdb's D call of TRBD1 is untestable without DNA. The CDR3 is 12 amino acids. Germline loops: CDR1 MNHEY, CDR2 SVGAGI.